The 31 T cell receptor beta chains in this list originate from one sample, sequenced in a study of PD-1 blockade in classical Hodgkin lymphoma. Time point meaning: cycle 4 day 1 (C4D1), after five to seven weeks of nivolumab. Relapse after autologous stem cell transplantation occurred in every patient, and brentuximab vedotin exposure varied. The study purified CD4+ T cells from thawed PBMCs using magnetic negative selection. The data were produced by immunoSEQ multiplex PCR, yet TCRdb's version contains in-frame clones alone and is incomplete. The table has tens of thousands of clones, 86% seen once; the top ten hold 0.4% to 0.5%. The sequencing here drew on CD4+ T cells from blood, taken before the fourth cycle of nivolumab. These receptors were collected from a human donor with classical Hodgkin lymphoma.

The chain has TRBV27 and TRBJ1-1; no reliable D call. Germline loops: CDR1 MNHEY, CDR2 SMNVEV (reference sequence). The germline V and J ends were trimmed by 3 bases and 5 bases, with 10 bases remaining between them. The CDR3 length is 13 residues. The CDR3 region has the DNA TGTGCCAGCAGTTTCAAGAGGAGTACTGAAGCTTTCTTT. Its translation: CASSFKRSTEAFF.

In this sample, this clone turned up once. The chain employs TRBV12-2 and TRBJ2-7; the table's D call TRBD2 went unverified against the DNA. TRBV12-2 is a documented pseudogene. The CDR3 consists of 18 residues. In nucleotides, the CDR3 is TGTGCAAGTCGCTTAGCGGAATCGGATAGCCGGGAGACCTACGAGCAGTACTTC. Translating it yields CASRLAESDSRETYEQYF.

The table lists this clone with a count of one. The V call is TRBV5-6, the J call TRBJ1-2; tentatively, D is TRBD1 (5 bases). Germline CDR1 is SGHDT and CDR2 is YYEEEE. This CDR3 comprises 15 residues. Trimming pared 4 bases from V and 5 bases from J, leaving 18 bases between. The CDR3 region is CASSLRDSSRYGYTF. CDR3 coding DNA: TGTGCCAGCAGCCTCCGGGACTCCTCTCGGTATGGCTACACCTTC.

The chain combines TRBV18 with TRBJ1-5, with D hard to call. Trimming removed 3 bases from V and 3 bases from J, with 6 bases in between. This CDR3 comprises 13 residues. Looked up from germline, CDR1 is KGHSH and CDR2 is LQKENI. The CDR3 is CASSPGNNQPQHF. CDR3 in DNA: TGTGCCAGCTCACCGGGGAACAATCAGCCCCAGCATTTT. Looking up the rest from reference TRBV18 and TRBJ1-5 gives the full variable domain: NAGVMQNPRHLVRRRGQEARLRCSPMKGHSHVYWYRQLPEEGLKFMVYLQKENIIDESGMPKERFSAEFPKEGPSILRIQQVVRGDSAAYFCASSPGNNQPQHFGDGTRLSIL.

This clone was counted between two and nine times. The rearrangement uses TRBV25-1 and TRBJ1-6; D is uncertain. Germline CDR1 MGHDK, CDR2 SYGVNS. Trimming stripped 4 bases from V and 14 bases from J, with 9 bases between. This CDR3 is 11 amino acids long. The CDR3 here is CASSVGWTLHF. The CDR3 DNA reads TGTGCCAGCAGTGTGGGGTGGACCCTCCACTTT.

In this sample, this clone turned up a few times. The chain has TRBV15 and TRBJ1-5; D unresolved. This CDR3 has 14 amino acids. Germline V gene data show CDR1 as LNHNV and CDR2 as YYDKDF (reference sequence). V dropped 7 bases and J dropped 2 bases, with 12 bases sitting between them. CDR3 amino acids: CATNREYGNQPQHF. The CDR3 bases are TGTGCCACCAATAGGGAATACGGCAATCAGCCCCAGCATTTT.

This clone has just a few counts. The sample holds other DNA sequences that translate to the same CDR3. The chain couples TRBV6-1 to TRBJ2-7; D is undetermined. The CDR3 is made up of 11 amino acids. CDR1 is MNHNS, CDR2 SASEGT, per germline. Deletions cut 3 bases from V and 4 bases from J, with 4 bases between. The CDR3 is CASSESYEQYF. The CDR3 DNA follows: TGTGCCAGCAGTGAGTCATACGAGCAGTACTTC.

This sequence joins TRBV5-1 and TRBJ1-1; D call uncertain. Germline V gene sequence: CDR1 SGHRS, CDR2 YFSETQ. Trimming cost V 4 bases and J 3 bases, with 10 bases left between them. The CDR3 contains 13 residues. DNA of the CDR3: TGCGCCAGCAGCAGGGCCCGAGACACTGAAGCTTTCTTT. Translation gives CASSRARDTEAFF. Full variable domain (remainder filled in from reference TRBV5-1 and TRBJ1-1): KAGVTQTPRYLIKTRGQQVTLSCSPISGHRSVSWYQQTPGQGLQFLFEYFSETQRNKGNFPGRFSGRQFSNSRSEMNVSTLELGDSALYLCASSRARDTEAFFGQGTRLTVV.

V is TRBV5-1 and J is TRBJ2-3; D not resolved. With 2 bases removed from V and 2 bases from J, the gap between germline ends came to 12 bases. The germline V gene has CDR1 SGHRS and CDR2 YFSETQ. The CDR3 is 15 residues long. This CDR3 is CASSFKGSLTDTQYF. The CDR3 DNA sequence: TGCGCCAGCAGCTTTAAGGGCTCACTCACAGATACGCAGTATTTT.

CDR3 loop: CASSVGTSGRVGEQFF. As DNA, the CDR3 is TGTGCCAGCAGCGTAGGAACTAGCGGGAGAGTCGGTGAGCAGTTCTTC. The chain has TRBV9 and TRBJ2-1; 11 bases map to TRBD2. V lost 0 bases, J lost 9 bases, and 8 bases stayed unmatched. The CDR3 sequence is 16 residues long. Per the germline V gene, CDR1 is SGDLS and CDR2 is YYNGEE.

This chain uses TRBV19 with TRBJ2-7, with TRBD1 matching over 10 bases. The V and J ends lost 3 bases and 3 bases, in that order; junction bases with no gene match: 8. Germline CDR1 LNHDA, CDR2 SQIVND (reference sequence). The CDR3 has 16 residues. CDR3 nucleotide sequence: TGTGCCAGTAGTATTGACAGGGACAGGGGTAGCTACGAGCAGTACTTC. Its translation: CASSIDRDRGSYEQYF.

In its sample, this clone was seen a few times. This CDR3 is CASSPGEGGGEQYF. As DNA, the CDR3 is TGTGCCAGCAGTCCCGGGGAGGGGGGAGGCGAGCAGTACTTC. The chain carries TRBV2 and TRBJ2-7; D possibly corresponds to TRBD2 (7 bases). Germline CDR1 and CDR2: SNHLY and FYNNEI. The CDR3 length is 14 residues. Trimming cost V 5 bases and J 6 bases, with 17 bases left between them.

The chain links TRBV11-2 to TRBJ1-4, with 9 positions matching TRBD1. The CDR3 length is 14 residues. From germline, CDR1 is SGHAT and CDR2 FQNNGV. Unmatched junction bases numbered 7, after V lost 7 bases and J lost 7 bases. CDR3 DNA: TGTGCCAGCACCCTACAGGGGGCGGGTGAAAAACTGTTTTTT. Translation: CASTLQGAGEKLFF.

The chain couples TRBV28 to TRBJ2-7; unclear D gene. This CDR3 is 13 amino acids long. CDR1 and CDR2 (germline): MDHEN, SYDVKM. The V and J ends lost 5 bases and 5 bases respectively, with 13 bases between them. The CDR3 DNA reads as TGTGCCAGCAGTCCCCGACGGATCGACGAGCAGTACTTC. This gives the protein CASSPRRIDEQYF.

The chain has TRBV18 and TRBJ1-2; 7 bases fit TRBD1. CDR1 is KGHSH and CDR2 is LQKENI in the germline V gene. The CDR3 covers 16 residues. Germline trimming cut 6 bases from V and 2 bases from J; bases unmatched to any gene: 12. CDR3 in DNA: TGTGCCAGCTCTCCCCTGGGGCAGGGGGAAAACTATGGCTACACCTTC. The encoded protein is CASSPLGQGENYGYTF.

The chain uses TRBV7-9 and TRBJ1-5; 7 nucleotides agree with TRBD1. The V gene's germline CDR1 is SEHNR and CDR2 FQNEAQ (reference sequence). This CDR3 is built from 14 residues. Trimming at V came to 5 bases and at J to 3 bases, leaving 4 bases not matched to a gene. CDR3 residues: CASSQGGNNQPQHF. CDR3 nucleotide sequence: TGTGCCAGCAGCCAGGGGGGGAACAATCAGCCCCAGCATTTT.

DNA of the CDR3: TGCGCCAGCAGCTTGGTGACAGGGCCTAACTATGGCTACACCTTC. This gives the protein CASSLVTGPNYGYTF. The chain couples TRBV5-1 to TRBJ1-2, with TRBD1 matching over 7 bases. Germline CDR1 and CDR2: SGHRS and YFSETQ. V lost 0 bases to trimming and J lost 0 bases; unmatched junction nucleotides: 2. The CDR3 is 15 amino acids.

CDR3 sequence reads: CASSFGVGGYEQYF. The CDR3 DNA follows: TGTGCCAGCAGTTTTGGGGTAGGGGGCTACGAGCAGTACTTC. The genes are TRBV27 and TRBJ2-7, with a weak D call TRBD1 (6 bases). Germline CDR1 reads MNHEY; CDR2 reads SMNVEV (reference sequence). V lost 3 bases and J 3 bases, leaving 12 bases between the germline ends. The CDR3 has 14 residues.

The J gene is TRBJ2-3, the V gene TRBV5-1; TRBD2 matches at 13 bases. The CDR3 totals 16 residues. The germline V gene encodes CDR1 SGHRS and CDR2 YFSETQ. The ends lost 0 bases at V and 5 bases at J; junction bases unmatched: 3. The CDR3 region is CASSLAGLAGRDTQYF. In DNA, the CDR3 is TGCGCCAGCAGCTTGGCGGGACTAGCGGGAAGAGATACGCAGTATTTT.

This rearrangement joins TRBV2 to TRBJ2-1, with TRBD1 matching over 10 bases. The CDR3 totals 15 residues. J lost 5 bases, V lost 6 bases, and 7 bases had no gene match. Per the germline V gene, CDR1 is SNHLY and CDR2 is FYNNEI. Here the CDR3 reads CASSTRDRGNNEQFF. The CDR3 coding sequence is TGTGCCAGCAGCACCCGGGACAGGGGAAACAATGAGCAGTTCTTC.

This chain joins TRBV15 and TRBJ2-1; 9 positions match TRBD1. The V gene end was trimmed by 6 bases and the J gene end by 6 bases; junction bases not matched to a gene: 9. CDR1 and CDR2 from the germline V gene are LNHNV and YYDKDF (reference sequence). The CDR3 totals 15 residues. DNA for the CDR3: TGTGCCACCAGTAACTCCGGGACAGGGACCAATGAGCAGTTCTTC. It translates to CATSNSGTGTNEQFF.

This clone was found a few times. The rearrangement joins TRBV6-1 to TRBJ1-2, with TRBD1 matching over 7 bases. Germline CDR1 and CDR2: MNHNS and SASEGT. With 4 bases clipped from V and 4 bases from J, the junction kept 3 bases outside the gene matches. The CDR3 spans 13 residues. Written as DNA, the CDR3 is TGTGCCAGCAGTGTGACAGGGACCTATGGCTACACCTTC. It yields the protein CASSVTGTYGYTF.

The chain recombines TRBV5-6 with TRBJ2-7, with TRBD2 identical over 12 bases. This CDR3 is built from 14 residues. Germline V CDR1 and CDR2: SGHDT, YYEEEE. Trimming at V came to 0 bases and at J to 12 bases, leaving 7 bases not matched to a gene. For the CDR3, the DNA is TGTGCCAGCAGCTTGGCGGCTAGCGGGGGGGCCGGGTACTTC. It is translated as CASSLAASGGAGYF.

The chain links TRBV10-3 to TRBJ2-7; D gene uncertain. The CDR3 runs 11 residues. Germline CDR1 reads ENHRY; CDR2 reads SYGVKD. Trimming took off 3 bases at V and 5 bases at J, with 5 bases between the two ends. DNA of the CDR3: TGTGCCATCAGTGAAGGGAACGAGCAGTACTTC. It codes for CAISEGNEQYF.

This chain connects TRBV5-8 to TRBJ2-3; 7 bases fit TRBD2. The CDR3 is 15 residues long. The trim removed 3 bases at V and 4 bases at J, leaving 8 bases unmatched. Per germline, CDR1 SGHTS and CDR2 YDEGEE. The CDR3 bases are TGTGCCAGCAGCTCAGGACTAGTCGCCCCAGATACGCAGTATTTT. It is translated as CASSSGLVAPDTQYF.

A single count supports this clone. The chain is built from TRBV9 and TRBJ2-2; D is unclear. V gave up 3 bases and J gave up 3 bases, with 3 bases separating them. The CDR3 is 12 residues long. Per germline, CDR1 SGDLS and CDR2 YYNGEE. CDR3 in amino acids: CASSAHTGELFF. The CDR3 region has the DNA TGTGCCAGCAGCGCACACACCGGGGAGCTGTTTTTT.

The chain links TRBV5-1 to TRBJ2-7, with D maybe TRBD1 (6 bases). The CDR3 loop spans 14 amino acids. V lost 2 bases, J lost 2 bases, and 11 bases lay in between. CDR1 is SGHRS and CDR2 is YFSETQ in the germline V gene. The CDR3 sequence: CASSLSGAPYEQYF. As DNA, the CDR3 is TGCGCCAGCAGCTTATCAGGGGCCCCCTACGAGCAGTACTTC. Together with reference TRBV5-1 and TRBJ2-7, the CDR3 gives the full variable domain: KAGVTQTPRYLIKTRGQQVTLSCSPISGHRSVSWYQQTPGQGLQFLFEYFSETQRNKGNFPGRFSGRQFSNSRSEMNVSTLELGDSALYLCASSLSGAPYEQYFGPGTRLTVT.

The chain recombines TRBV5-1 with TRBJ1-1; D call uncertain. The V gene's germline CDR1 is SGHRS and CDR2 YFSETQ. V was cut by 0 bases and J by 1 base, with 4 bases left in between. The CDR3 runs to 13 residues. The CDR3 coding sequence is TGCGCCAGCAGCTTGGACTGGAACACTGAAGCTTTCTTT. It is translated as CASSLDWNTEAFF.

The chain uses TRBV5-1 and TRBJ2-4; D is possibly TRBD1 or TRBD2 (5 bases each). V was trimmed by 4 bases and J by 7 bases, leaving 15 bases between them. Germline loops: CDR1 SGHRS, CDR2 YFSETQ. The CDR3 totals 14 residues. The CDR3 DNA sequence: TGCGCCAGCAGCACCGGGACCCCACCTAACATTCAGTACTTC. It encodes CASSTGTPPNIQYF.

The gene calls are TRBV20-1 and TRBJ1-2; 9 nucleotides match TRBD1. The CDR3 totals 11 residues. V lost 7 bases and J lost 7; bases outside the gene matches: 4. From germline, CDR1 is DFQATT and CDR2 SNEGSKA (reference sequence). The CDR3 sequence is CSVRDRVGYTF. CDR3 nucleotides: TGCAGTGTCCGGGACAGGGTTGGCTACACCTTC.

This clone appeared a single time. V and J are TRBV21-1 and TRBJ1-1. TRBV21-1 is annotated as a pseudogene. This CDR3 has 15 amino acids. DNA of the CDR3: TGTGCCAGCAGCAAAAAGAGGATAAAGAACACTGAAGCTTTCTTT. Translated: CASSKKRIKNTEAFF.